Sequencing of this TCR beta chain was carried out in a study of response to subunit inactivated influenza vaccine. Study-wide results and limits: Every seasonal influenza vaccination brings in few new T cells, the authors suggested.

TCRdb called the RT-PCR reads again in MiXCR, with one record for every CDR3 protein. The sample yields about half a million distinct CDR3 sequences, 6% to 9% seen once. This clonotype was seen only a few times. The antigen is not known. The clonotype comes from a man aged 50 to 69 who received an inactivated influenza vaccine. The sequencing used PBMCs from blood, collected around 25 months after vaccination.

The DNA for the CDR3 is TGTGCCAGCAGAGGACGGGAGGAAACCACCGGGGAGCTGTTTTTT. Translated, it gives CASRGREETTGELFF. V is TRBV6-1 and J is TRBJ2-2; TRBD2 aligns across 7 bases. The CDR3 contains 15 residues. J was trimmed by 4 bases and V by 6 bases; bases with no gene match: 8. Germline lookup yields CDR1 MNHNS and CDR2 SASEGT.